A selection of T cell receptor beta chains follows, all from one sample in a study of chemoradiotherapy in HPV16-positive cancers. The table came from immunoSEQ multiplex PCR; TCRdb's copy has only in-frame clones and leaves some out. Of over 10,000 clones in the sample, approximately 92% were seen once. The starting material was blood, obtained from a patient who underwent chemoradiotherapy. The receptors were gathered from a human donor with HPV-associated anogenital cancer. Both conserved end residues are part of each CDR3. Each record gives: J gene, V gene, D gene, clone size, CDR3 protein, CDR3 DNA. D genes are given only for firm matches. The size of a clone is reported for some rows only, either as once, few or many, or as a class for expanded clones.

J gene: TRBJ2-5; V gene: TRBV12-2; D gene: -; clone size: once; CDR3 protein: CASRLVGLRGMEETQYF; CDR3 DNA: TGTGCAAGTCGCTTAGTGGGGTTAAGAGGAATGGAGGAGACCCAGTACTTC
J gene: TRBJ2-3; V gene: TRBV11-2; D gene: TRBD2; clone size: -; CDR3 protein: CASSLGAGGRTDTQYF; CDR3 DNA: TGTGCCAGCAGCTTAGGGGCGGGGGGGAGGACAGATACGCAGTATTTT
J gene: TRBJ2-7; V gene: TRBV21-1; D gene: -; clone size: few; CDR3 protein: CASSKGHLAVYEQYF; CDR3 DNA: TGTGCCAGCAGCAAAGGACATCTAGCGGTCTACGAGCAGTACTTC
J gene: TRBJ2-3; V gene: TRBV5-5; D gene: -; clone size: -; CDR3 protein: CASSQSWTDTQYF; CDR3 DNA: TGTGCCAGCAGCCAGTCATGGACAGATACGCAGTATTTT
J gene: TRBJ2-7; V gene: TRBV7-9; D gene: TRBD2; clone size: -; CDR3 protein: CASRSIAGAGGEQYF; CDR3 DNA: TGTGCCAGCAGATCCATAGCGGGGGCCGGAGGCGAGCAGTACTTC
J gene: TRBJ2-1; V gene: TRBV7-3; D gene: -; clone size: -; CDR3 protein: CASSLQNSHEQFF; CDR3 DNA: TGTGCCAGCAGCTTACAGAACTCCCATGAGCAGTTCTTC
J gene: TRBJ2-7; V gene: TRBV6-6; D gene: -; clone size: -; CDR3 protein: CASSVGTGLVEQYF; CDR3 DNA: TGTGCCAGCAGTGTTGGAACAGGGCTTGTCGAGCAGTACTTC
J gene: TRBJ1-1; V gene: TRBV18; D gene: -; clone size: -; CDR3 protein: CASSPPHGLATPLGAFF; CDR3 DNA: TGTGCCAGCTCACCACCTCACGGCCTCGCGACCCCTCTGGGAGCTTTCTTT
J gene: TRBJ1-1; V gene: TRBV6-1; D gene: -; clone size: -; CDR3 protein: CASSGSTGFSEAFF; CDR3 DNA: TGTGCCAGCAGTGGATCAACAGGGTTTTCTGAAGCTTTCTTT
J gene: TRBJ2-7; V gene: TRBV7-9; D gene: TRBD1; clone size: -; CDR3 protein: CASSPRTGEEVEQYF; CDR3 DNA: TGTGCCAGCAGCCCCCGGACAGGGGAAGAGGTCGAGCAGTACTTC
J gene: TRBJ1-4; V gene: TRBV28; D gene: TRBD1; clone size: once; CDR3 protein: CASSITTGGAEKLFF; CDR3 DNA: TGTGCCAGCAGTATCACCACAGGGGGCGCGGAAAAACTGTTTTTT
J gene: TRBJ1-3; V gene: TRBV14; D gene: -; clone size: -; CDR3 protein: CASSQVGRGGGNTIYF; CDR3 DNA: TGTGCCAGCAGCCAAGTTGGCAGGGGAGGAGGAAACACCATATATTTT
J gene: TRBJ2-7; V gene: TRBV5-1; D gene: -; clone size: -; CDR3 protein: CASSFTGSYEQYF; CDR3 DNA: TGCGCCAGCAGCTTTACAGGGTCCTACGAGCAGTACTTC
J gene: TRBJ2-7; V gene: TRBV6-1; D gene: -; clone size: once; CDR3 protein: CASSVDGNYEQYF; CDR3 DNA: TGTGCCAGCAGTGTAGACGGAAACTACGAGCAGTACTTC
J gene: TRBJ2-7; V gene: TRBV5-1; D gene: TRBD2; clone size: -; CDR3 protein: CASSSLAGDEQYF; CDR3 DNA: TGCGCCAGCAGCTCACTAGCGGGAGATGAGCAGTACTTC
J gene: TRBJ1-6; V gene: TRBV5-6; D gene: -; clone size: few; CDR3 protein: CASSLQPGSPLHF; CDR3 DNA: TGTGCCAGCAGCTTGCAACCAGGGAGTCCCCTCCACTTT
J gene: TRBJ1-1; V gene: TRBV6-5; D gene: -; clone size: -; CDR3 protein: CASSYSRGTEAFF; CDR3 DNA: TGTGCCAGCAGTTACTCCCGGGGCACTGAAGCTTTCTTT
J gene: TRBJ2-5; V gene: TRBV18; D gene: -; clone size: -; CDR3 protein: CASSPSRGLQETQYF; CDR3 DNA: TGTGCCAGCTCACCGTCGCGGGGGCTACAAGAGACCCAGTACTTC
J gene: TRBJ2-6; V gene: TRBV7-6; D gene: TRBD1; clone size: -; CDR3 protein: CASSENTGDGANVLTF; CDR3 DNA: TGTGCCAGCAGCGAAAATACAGGGGACGGGGCCAACGTCCTGACTTTC
J gene: TRBJ1-5; V gene: TRBV18; D gene: TRBD1; clone size: -; CDR3 protein: CASSGQGNQPQHF; CDR3 DNA: TGTGCCAGCTCAGGACAGGGGAATCAGCCCCAGCATTTT
J gene: TRBJ1-6; V gene: TRBV4-3; D gene: -; clone size: -; CDR3 protein: CASSQDGPGLRSPLHF; CDR3 DNA: TGCGCCAGCAGCCAAGATGGCCCAGGTCTCCGTTCACCCCTCCACTTT
J gene: TRBJ1-1; V gene: TRBV27; D gene: -; clone size: -; CDR3 protein: CASSLFHPGGTEAFF; CDR3 DNA: TGTGCCAGCAGTTTATTCCACCCGGGGGGGACTGAAGCTTTCTTT
J gene: TRBJ2-2; V gene: TRBV5-1; D gene: TRBD2; clone size: once; CDR3 protein: CASSFRLAANTGELFF; CDR3 DNA: TGCGCCAGCAGCTTCCGACTAGCGGCGAACACCGGGGAGCTGTTTTTT
J gene: TRBJ1-4; V gene: TRBV4-2; D gene: -; clone size: -; CDR3 protein: CASSQGGGLGDEKLFF; CDR3 DNA: TGTGCCAGCAGCCAAGGAGGGGGGCTTGGGGATGAAAAACTGTTTTTT
J gene: TRBJ2-7; V gene: TRBV7-3; D gene: TRBD2; clone size: -; CDR3 protein: CASSLLAGAHEQYF; CDR3 DNA: TGTGCCAGCAGCTTACTAGCGGGAGCCCACGAGCAGTACTTC
J gene: TRBJ2-1; V gene: TRBV7-2; D gene: TRBD2; clone size: -; CDR3 protein: CASSLRLAGGSYNEQFF; CDR3 DNA: TGTGCCAGCAGCTTACGACTAGCGGGAGGGTCCTACAATGAGCAGTTCTTC
J gene: TRBJ2-7; V gene: TRBV19; D gene: -; clone size: -; CDR3 protein: CASSSRYEQYF; CDR3 DNA: TGTGCCAGTAGTTCCCGCTACGAGCAGTACTTC
J gene: TRBJ2-5; V gene: TRBV28; D gene: -; clone size: -; CDR3 protein: CASSLFRSISQGSGGTQYF; CDR3 DNA: TGTGCCAGCAGTTTATTTCGGTCGATCAGCCAGGGCTCCGGGGGGACCCAGTACTTC
J gene: TRBJ2-5; V gene: TRBV18; D gene: -; clone size: -; CDR3 protein: CASSPPGRRETQYF; CDR3 DNA: TGTGCCAGCTCACCACCGGGCCGTAGGGAGACCCAGTACTTC
J gene: TRBJ2-2; V gene: TRBV9; D gene: -; clone size: -; CDR3 protein: CASSPSGDTGELFF; CDR3 DNA: TGTGCCAGCAGCCCCTCCGGGGACACCGGGGAGCTGTTTTTT
J gene: TRBJ2-2; V gene: TRBV9; D gene: -; clone size: -; CDR3 protein: CASSRRGGETELFF; CDR3 DNA: TGTGCCAGCAGCCGTCGAGGGGGGGAAACTGAACTGTTTTTT
J gene: TRBJ1-1; V gene: TRBV7-8; D gene: -; clone size: once; CDR3 protein: CASSLEMNTEAFF; CDR3 DNA: TGTGCCAGCAGCTTAGAGATGAACACTGAAGCTTTCTTT
J gene: TRBJ1-5; V gene: TRBV28; D gene: -; clone size: -; CDR3 protein: CASSLTHQPQHF; CDR3 DNA: TGTGCCAGCAGTTTGACTCATCAGCCCCAGCATTTT
J gene: TRBJ1-3; V gene: TRBV27; D gene: -; clone size: -; CDR3 protein: CASSSRRTGNTIYF; CDR3 DNA: TGTGCCAGCAGTTCAAGGAGAACTGGAAACACCATATATTTT
J gene: TRBJ1-2; V gene: TRBV6-6; D gene: -; clone size: -; CDR3 protein: CASSPGPSYGYTF; CDR3 DNA: TGTGCCAGCTCCCCGGGACCCTCCTATGGCTACACCTTC
J gene: TRBJ2-1; V gene: TRBV7-9; D gene: -; clone size: -; CDR3 protein: CASSALGQGGYNEQFF; CDR3 DNA: TGTGCCAGCAGCGCCCTCGGGCAGGGGGGCTACAATGAGCAGTTCTTC
J gene: TRBJ2-3; V gene: TRBV19; D gene: -; clone size: -; CDR3 protein: CASSPGAGLDTQYF; CDR3 DNA: TGTGCCAGTAGCCCCGGCGCAGGGCTAGATACGCAGTATTTT
J gene: TRBJ2-1; V gene: TRBV4-3; D gene: TRBD2; clone size: -; CDR3 protein: CASSPGLAGSSYNEQFF; CDR3 DNA: TGCGCCAGCAGCCCGGGACTAGCGGGGAGCTCCTACAATGAGCAGTTCTTC
J gene: TRBJ2-3; V gene: TRBV7-9; D gene: TRBD1; clone size: -; CDR3 protein: CASHPRDRGTDTQYF; CDR3 DNA: TGTGCCAGTCACCCCCGGGACAGGGGAACAGATACGCAGTATTTT
J gene: TRBJ2-3; V gene: TRBV4-3; D gene: TRBD2; clone size: -; CDR3 protein: CASSQGSGRATDTQYF; CDR3 DNA: TGCGCCAGCAGCCAAGGTAGCGGGAGGGCCACAGATACGCAGTATTTT
J gene: TRBJ2-3; V gene: TRBV29-1; D gene: -; clone size: -; CDR3 protein: CSVGDLDTQYF; CDR3 DNA: TGCAGCGTAGGGGACCTAGATACGCAGTATTTT
J gene: TRBJ1-2; V gene: TRBV5-1; D gene: -; clone size: -; CDR3 protein: CASSAGPLNYGHTF; CDR3 DNA: TGCGCCAGCAGCGCGGGACCTCTGAACTATGGCCACACCTTC
J gene: TRBJ2-7; V gene: TRBV11-2; D gene: -; clone size: -; CDR3 protein: CASSLDYRVEQYF; CDR3 DNA: TGTGCCAGCAGCTTAGATTACAGGGTTGAGCAGTACTTC
J gene: TRBJ1-5; V gene: TRBV10-3; D gene: TRBD1; clone size: -; CDR3 protein: CAISESQIQGAGGNQPQHF; CDR3 DNA: TGTGCCATCAGTGAGTCGCAAATACAGGGGGCTGGCGGCAATCAGCCCCAGCATTTT
J gene: TRBJ1-5; V gene: TRBV6-5; D gene: TRBD1; clone size: -; CDR3 protein: CASSSVTGVGNQPQHF; CDR3 DNA: TGTGCCAGCAGTTCCGTGACAGGGGTTGGAAATCAGCCCCAGCATTTT
J gene: TRBJ1-1; V gene: TRBV5-5; D gene: -; clone size: -; CDR3 protein: CASSPGETTEAFF; CDR3 DNA: TGTGCCAGCAGCCCCGGAGAGACCACTGAAGCTTTCTTT
J gene: TRBJ2-4; V gene: TRBV28; D gene: -; clone size: once; CDR3 protein: CASSWGIMNIQYF; CDR3 DNA: TGTGCCAGCAGCTGGGGGATAATGAACATTCAGTACTTC
J gene: TRBJ2-5; V gene: TRBV29-1; D gene: -; clone size: few; CDR3 protein: CSVEYIRKETQYF; CDR3 DNA: TGCAGCGTTGAATATATTAGGAAAGAGACCCAGTACTTC
J gene: TRBJ2-1; V gene: TRBV2; D gene: -; clone size: -; CDR3 protein: CASSGGLREPYNEQFF; CDR3 DNA: TGTGCCAGCAGTGGGGGGCTACGGGAGCCCTACAATGAGCAGTTCTTC
J gene: TRBJ1-2; V gene: TRBV5-6; D gene: -; clone size: once; CDR3 protein: CASSLAPGANYGYTF; CDR3 DNA: TGTGCCAGCAGCTTGGCGCCAGGGGCCAACTATGGCTACACCTTC
J gene: TRBJ2-3; V gene: TRBV7-2; D gene: TRBD2; clone size: -; CDR3 protein: CASSPGLAMDTQYF; CDR3 DNA: TGTGCCAGCAGCCCGGGACTAGCCATGGATACGCAGTATTTT
J gene: TRBJ2-5; V gene: TRBV18; D gene: -; clone size: -; CDR3 protein: CASSPHQGRETQYF; CDR3 DNA: TGTGCCAGCTCACCACATCAGGGTCGGGAGACCCAGTACTTC
J gene: TRBJ2-3; V gene: TRBV29-1; D gene: -; clone size: -; CDR3 protein: CSAHPNTDTQYF; CDR3 DNA: TGCAGCGCTCACCCAAACACAGATACGCAGTATTTT
J gene: TRBJ2-7; V gene: TRBV6-5; D gene: TRBD2; clone size: -; CDR3 protein: CASSYGRGGGYEQYF; CDR3 DNA: TGTGCCAGCAGTTACGGACGGGGGGGCGGGTACGAGCAGTACTTC
J gene: TRBJ2-3; V gene: TRBV7-9; D gene: -; clone size: -; CDR3 protein: CASSPRGPDTQYF; CDR3 DNA: TGTGCCAGCAGCCCACGGGGACCCGATACGCAGTATTTT
J gene: TRBJ1-1; V gene: TRBV6-5; D gene: -; clone size: -; CDR3 protein: CASSYSWNTEAFF; CDR3 DNA: TGTGCCAGCAGTTACTCGTGGAACACTGAAGCTTTCTTT
J gene: TRBJ1-2; V gene: TRBV18; D gene: -; clone size: -; CDR3 protein: CASSPPAGTNYGYTF; CDR3 DNA: TGTGCCAGCTCACCACCTGCAGGCACTAACTATGGCTACACCTTC
J gene: TRBJ2-7; V gene: TRBV28; D gene: TRBD1; clone size: -; CDR3 protein: CASSGTALYEQYF; CDR3 DNA: TGTGCCAGCAGCGGGACAGCCCTATACGAGCAGTACTTC
J gene: TRBJ1-5; V gene: TRBV5-6; D gene: TRBD1; clone size: -; CDR3 protein: CASSRGLNYQNQPQHF; CDR3 DNA: TGTGCCAGCTCCAGGGGGCTAAACTACCAAAATCAGCCCCAGCATTTT